The present TCR beta chain was sequenced within a study of Ad26.COV2.S vaccination and SARS-CoV-2 variants. At the level of the study: Enrollment placed the donor in the COV1001 Ad26.COV2.S trial arm. Intramuscular Ad26.COV2.S at 5x10^10 or 1x10^11 viral particles. Study-wide points: Vaccine and placebo groups showed comparable non-spike TCR breadth.

Some clones are missing from TCRdb's copy, which holds only in-frame ones; the method was immunoSEQ multiplex PCR. The sample consists of around 450,000 clones, about 91% of them appearing once. Notes on this clone: No antigen is known for it.

The sample's treatment: 15 to 20 received Ad26.COV2.S at low or high dose, single or two shots; 5 received placebo; per-sample allocation not given. Sample collection was performed on day 63 after the first vaccine or placebo injection. Vaccination employed an Ad26 vector expressing the Wuhan-strain SARS-CoV-2 spike. The receptor's source is a person aged 18 to 59 who received the Ad26.COV2.S COVID-19 vaccine or a placebo. The sequencing used peripheral blood, collected in a trial of Ad26.COV2.S vaccine versus placebo.

This chain's CDR3 is CASSASRSSTDTQYF. CDR3 bases: TGTGCCAGCAGCGCTAGCAGATCTAGCACAGATACGCAGTATTTT. V gene TRBV5-4 combines with J gene TRBJ2-3, with D possibly matching TRBD2 (5 bases). The V gene lost 4 bases and the J gene lost 0 bases, with 12 bases spanning the gap. The CDR3 totals 15 residues. Germline V gene sequence: CDR1 SGHNT, CDR2 YYREEE (reference sequence).